This TCR beta chain was identified in a study of CD8 T cells in ankylosing spondylitis. TCRdb passed the 5' RACE reads through MiXCR, listing each CDR3 protein once. The sample lists around 890,000 distinct CDR3 sequences, 12% occurring once. The V end was cut by 4 bases, the J end by 10 bases, with 16 bases between. The CDR3 contains 13 residues. Germline CDR1 is SEHNR and CDR2 is FQNEAQ (reference sequence). The table lists this clonotype with a few counts. Its antigen is still unknown. Points from the study as a whole: Among TCR beta sequences, a motif of several highly homologous variants appeared characteristic of ankylosing spondylitis blood.

This chain uses TRBV7-9 with TRBJ1-1; possibly TRBD1 for D (5 bases). The TCR was taken from a male donor with ankylosing spondylitis. The sample taken for sequencing was blood, either unsorted or a sorted T cell fraction (not recorded which). In DNA, the CDR3 is TGTGCCAGCAGCTCGCGGACTCTCGGGGGAGCTTTCTTT. Protein sequence: CASSSRTLGGAFF.